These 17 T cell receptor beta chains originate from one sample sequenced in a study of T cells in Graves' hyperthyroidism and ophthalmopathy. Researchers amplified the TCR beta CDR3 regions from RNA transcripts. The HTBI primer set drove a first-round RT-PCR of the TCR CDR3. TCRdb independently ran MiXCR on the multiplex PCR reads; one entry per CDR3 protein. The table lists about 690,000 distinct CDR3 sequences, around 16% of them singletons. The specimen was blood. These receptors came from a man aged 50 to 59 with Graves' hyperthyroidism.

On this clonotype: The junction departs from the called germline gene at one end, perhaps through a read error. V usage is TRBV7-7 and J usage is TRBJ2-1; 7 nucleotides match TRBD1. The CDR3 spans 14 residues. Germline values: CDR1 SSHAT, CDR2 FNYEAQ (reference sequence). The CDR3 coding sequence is TGTGCTAGCAGGCCGGACAGGTCCTACAATGAGCAGTTCTTC. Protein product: CASRPDRSYNEQFF.

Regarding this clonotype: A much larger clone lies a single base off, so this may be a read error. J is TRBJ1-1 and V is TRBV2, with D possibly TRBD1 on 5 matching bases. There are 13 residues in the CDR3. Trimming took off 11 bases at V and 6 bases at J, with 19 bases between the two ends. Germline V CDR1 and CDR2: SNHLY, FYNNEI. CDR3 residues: CAQQMGWGAEAFF. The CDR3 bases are TGTGCCCAGCAGATGGGATGGGGGGCTGAAGCTTTCTTT.

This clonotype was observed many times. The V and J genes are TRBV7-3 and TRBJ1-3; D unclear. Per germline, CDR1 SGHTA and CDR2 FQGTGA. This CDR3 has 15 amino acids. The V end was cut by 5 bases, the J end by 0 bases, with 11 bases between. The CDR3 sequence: CASSPSPDSGNTIYF. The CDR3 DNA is TGTGCCAGCAGCCCCAGTCCGGACTCTGGAAACACCATATATTTT.

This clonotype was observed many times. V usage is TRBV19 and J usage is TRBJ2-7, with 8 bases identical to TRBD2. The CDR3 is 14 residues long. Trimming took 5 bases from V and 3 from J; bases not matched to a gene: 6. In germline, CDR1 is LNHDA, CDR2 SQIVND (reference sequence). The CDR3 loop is CASSLSGSRYEQYF. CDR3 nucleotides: TGTGCCAGTAGTCTCAGCGGGAGCCGCTACGAGCAGTACTTC.

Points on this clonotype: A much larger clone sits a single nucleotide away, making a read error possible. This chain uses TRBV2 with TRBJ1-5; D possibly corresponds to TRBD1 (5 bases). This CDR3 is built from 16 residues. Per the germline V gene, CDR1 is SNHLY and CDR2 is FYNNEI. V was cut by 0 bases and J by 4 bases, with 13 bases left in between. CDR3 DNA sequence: TGTGCCAGCAGTGAAGCGCTTCGGACAACAAATCAGCCCCAGCATTTT. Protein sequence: CASSEALRTTNQPQHF. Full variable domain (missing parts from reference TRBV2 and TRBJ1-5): EPEVTQTPSHQVTQMGQEVILRCVPISNHLYFYWYRQILGQKVEFLVSFYNNEISEKSEIFDDQFSVERPDGSNFTLKIRSTKLEDSAMYFCASSEALRTTNQPQHFGDGTRLSIL.

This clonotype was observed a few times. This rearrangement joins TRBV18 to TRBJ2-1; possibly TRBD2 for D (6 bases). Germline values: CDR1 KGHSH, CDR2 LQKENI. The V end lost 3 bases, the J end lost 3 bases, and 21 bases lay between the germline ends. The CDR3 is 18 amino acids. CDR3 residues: CASSPNRASASYYNEQFF. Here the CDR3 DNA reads TGTGCCAGCTCACCTAATCGAGCTAGCGCCAGTTACTACAATGAGCAGTTCTTC.

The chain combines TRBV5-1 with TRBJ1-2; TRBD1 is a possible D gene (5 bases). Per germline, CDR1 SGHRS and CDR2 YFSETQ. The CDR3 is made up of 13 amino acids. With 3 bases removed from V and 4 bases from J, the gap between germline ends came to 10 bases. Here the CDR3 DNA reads TGCGCCAGCAGCTCGGGACGGGCCTATGGCTACACCTTC. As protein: CASSSGRAYGYTF.

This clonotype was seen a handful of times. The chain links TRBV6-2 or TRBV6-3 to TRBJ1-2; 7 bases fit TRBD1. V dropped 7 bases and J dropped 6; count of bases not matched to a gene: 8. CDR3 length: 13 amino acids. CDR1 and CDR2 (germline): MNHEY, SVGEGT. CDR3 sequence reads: CASNRQGVHGYTF. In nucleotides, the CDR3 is TGTGCCAGCAACCGACAGGGAGTGCATGGCTACACCTTC.

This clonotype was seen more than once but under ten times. CDR3 amino acids: CASSGTSAHSYEQYF. In nucleotides, the CDR3 is TGTGCCAGCAGTGGGACTAGCGCACACTCCTACGAGCAGTACTTC. The rearrangement uses TRBV28 and TRBJ2-7; 10 positions agree with TRBD2. Per the germline V gene, CDR1 is MDHEN and CDR2 is SYDVKM. V lost 5 bases to trimming and J lost 0 bases; unmatched junction nucleotides: 4. CDR3 length equals 15 residues.

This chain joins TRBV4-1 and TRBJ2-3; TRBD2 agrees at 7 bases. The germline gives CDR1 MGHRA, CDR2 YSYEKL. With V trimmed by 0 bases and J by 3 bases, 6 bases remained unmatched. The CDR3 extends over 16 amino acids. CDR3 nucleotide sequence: TGCGCCAGCAGCCAAGAGAAACCGCGGGGGACAGATACGCAGTATTTT. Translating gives CASSQEKPRGTDTQYF.

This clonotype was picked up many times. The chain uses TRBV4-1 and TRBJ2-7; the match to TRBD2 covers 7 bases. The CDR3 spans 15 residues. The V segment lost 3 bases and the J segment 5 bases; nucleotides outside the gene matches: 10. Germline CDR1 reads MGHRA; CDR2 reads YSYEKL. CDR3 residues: CASSQMTSRRNEQYF. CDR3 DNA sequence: TGCGCCAGCAGCCAGATGACTAGCCGGCGGAACGAGCAGTACTTC.

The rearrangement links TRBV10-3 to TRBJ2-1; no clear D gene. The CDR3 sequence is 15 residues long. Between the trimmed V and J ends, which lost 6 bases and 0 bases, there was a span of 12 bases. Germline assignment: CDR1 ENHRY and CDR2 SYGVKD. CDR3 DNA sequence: TGTGCCATCAGCAATTTAAGGAGCTCCTACAATGAGCAGTTCTTC. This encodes CAISNLRSSYNEQFF.

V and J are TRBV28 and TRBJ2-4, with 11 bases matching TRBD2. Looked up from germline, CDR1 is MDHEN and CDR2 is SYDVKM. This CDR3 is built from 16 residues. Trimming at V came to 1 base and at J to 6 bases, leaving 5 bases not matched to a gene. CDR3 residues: CASSLSLAGVINIQYF. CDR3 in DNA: TGTGCCAGCAGTTTATCACTAGCGGGAGTGATAAACATTCAGTACTTC.

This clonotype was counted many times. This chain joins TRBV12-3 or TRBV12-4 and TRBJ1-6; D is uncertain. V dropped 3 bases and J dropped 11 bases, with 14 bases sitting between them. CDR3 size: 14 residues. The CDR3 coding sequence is TGTGCCAGCAGTTTTAATGGCCCTAGGGCACCCCTCCACTTT. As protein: CASSFNGPRAPLHF.

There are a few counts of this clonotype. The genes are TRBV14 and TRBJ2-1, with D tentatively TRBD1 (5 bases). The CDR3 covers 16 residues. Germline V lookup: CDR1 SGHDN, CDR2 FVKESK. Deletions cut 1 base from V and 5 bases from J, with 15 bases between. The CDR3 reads CASSQGGRVINNEQFF. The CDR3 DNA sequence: TGTGCCAGCAGCCAAGGTGGCAGGGTAATTAACAATGAGCAGTTCTTC.

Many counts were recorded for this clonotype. The DNA for the CDR3 is TGTGCCAGCAGCCCAGGGGCAGGGGGCCCAATCTCCTACAATGAGCAGTTCTTC. Translation: CASSPGAGGPISYNEQFF. V and J are TRBV11-2 and TRBJ2-1; TRBD1 matches at 8 bases. The length of the CDR3 is 18 residues. Germline V CDR1 and CDR2: SGHAT, FQNNGV. With 5 bases clipped from V and 0 bases from J, the junction kept 12 bases outside the gene matches.

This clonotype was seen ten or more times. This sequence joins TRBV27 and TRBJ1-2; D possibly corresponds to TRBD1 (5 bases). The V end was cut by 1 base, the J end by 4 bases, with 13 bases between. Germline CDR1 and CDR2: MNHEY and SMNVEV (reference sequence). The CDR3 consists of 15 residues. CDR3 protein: CASSLLGTGAYGYTF. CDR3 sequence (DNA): TGTGCCAGCAGTTTATTGGGCACAGGAGCCTATGGCTACACCTTC.